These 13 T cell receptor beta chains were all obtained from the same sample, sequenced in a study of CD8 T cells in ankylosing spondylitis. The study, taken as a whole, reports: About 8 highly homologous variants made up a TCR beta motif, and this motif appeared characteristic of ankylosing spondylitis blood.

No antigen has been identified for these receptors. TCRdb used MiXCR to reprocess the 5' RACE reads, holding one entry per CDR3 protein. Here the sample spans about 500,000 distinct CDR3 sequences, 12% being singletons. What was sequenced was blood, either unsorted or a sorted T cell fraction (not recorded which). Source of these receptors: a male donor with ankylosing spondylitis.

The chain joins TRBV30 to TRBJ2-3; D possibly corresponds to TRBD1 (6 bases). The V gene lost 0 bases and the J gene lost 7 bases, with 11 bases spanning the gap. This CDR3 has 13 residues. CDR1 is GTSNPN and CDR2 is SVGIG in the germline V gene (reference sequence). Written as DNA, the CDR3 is TGTGCCTGGAGTGTACAGGGAAGGAATACGCAGTATTTT. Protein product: CAWSVQGRNTQYF.

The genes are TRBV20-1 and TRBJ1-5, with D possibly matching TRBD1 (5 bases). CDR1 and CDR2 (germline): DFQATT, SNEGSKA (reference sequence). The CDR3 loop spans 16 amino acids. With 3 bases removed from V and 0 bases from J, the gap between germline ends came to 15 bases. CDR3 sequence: CSARALVGDSNQPQHF. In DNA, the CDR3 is TGCAGTGCTAGGGCCCTTGTAGGGGATAGCAATCAGCCCCAGCATTTT.

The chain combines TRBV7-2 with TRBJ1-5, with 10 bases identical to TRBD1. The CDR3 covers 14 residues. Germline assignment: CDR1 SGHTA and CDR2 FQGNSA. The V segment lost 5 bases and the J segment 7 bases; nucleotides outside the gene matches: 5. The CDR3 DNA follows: TGTGCCAGCAGCATGGACAGGGGGGGACAGCCCCAGCATTTT. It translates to CASSMDRGGQPQHF.

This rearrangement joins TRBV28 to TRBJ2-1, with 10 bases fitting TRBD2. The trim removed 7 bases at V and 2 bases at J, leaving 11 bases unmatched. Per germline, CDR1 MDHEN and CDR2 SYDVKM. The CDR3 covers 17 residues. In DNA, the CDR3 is TGTGCCAGCACCCCACAACGGACTAGCGGAACCTACAATGAGCAGTTCTTC. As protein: CASTPQRTSGTYNEQFF.

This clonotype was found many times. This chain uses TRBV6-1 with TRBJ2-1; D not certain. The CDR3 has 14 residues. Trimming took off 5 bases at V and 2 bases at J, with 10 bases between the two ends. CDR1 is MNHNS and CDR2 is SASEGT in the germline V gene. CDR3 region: CASSRSAAYNEQFF. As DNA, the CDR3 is TGTGCCAGCAGTCGGAGCGCGGCCTACAATGAGCAGTTCTTC.

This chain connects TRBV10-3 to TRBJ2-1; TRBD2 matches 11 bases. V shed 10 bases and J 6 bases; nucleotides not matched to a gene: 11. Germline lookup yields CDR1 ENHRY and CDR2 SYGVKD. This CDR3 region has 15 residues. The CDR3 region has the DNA TGTGCCACCCATCTGGGGACTAGCGGATTCAATGAGCAGTTCTTC. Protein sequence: CATHLGTSGFNEQFF.

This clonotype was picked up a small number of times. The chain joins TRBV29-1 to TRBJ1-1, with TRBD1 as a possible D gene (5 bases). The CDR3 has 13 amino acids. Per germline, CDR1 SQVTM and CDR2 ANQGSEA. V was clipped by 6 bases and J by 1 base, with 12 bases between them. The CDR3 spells CSVMGRANTEAFF. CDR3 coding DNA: TGCAGCGTGATGGGACGGGCGAACACTGAAGCTTTCTTT.

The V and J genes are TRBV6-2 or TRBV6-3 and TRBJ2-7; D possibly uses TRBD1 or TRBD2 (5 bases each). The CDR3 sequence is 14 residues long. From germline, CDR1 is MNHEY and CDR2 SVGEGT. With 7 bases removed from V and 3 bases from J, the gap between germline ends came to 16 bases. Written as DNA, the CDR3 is TGTGCCAGCACCGGCCGGGGCGAGAACTACGAGCAGTACTTC. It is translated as CASTGRGENYEQYF.

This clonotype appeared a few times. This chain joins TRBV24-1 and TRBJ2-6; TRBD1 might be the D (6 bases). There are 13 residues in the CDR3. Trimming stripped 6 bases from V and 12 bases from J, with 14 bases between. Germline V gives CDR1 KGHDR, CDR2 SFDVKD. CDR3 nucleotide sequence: TGTGCCACCAGTCGGGACACCTCCGGCGTCCTGACTTTC. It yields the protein CATSRDTSGVLTF.

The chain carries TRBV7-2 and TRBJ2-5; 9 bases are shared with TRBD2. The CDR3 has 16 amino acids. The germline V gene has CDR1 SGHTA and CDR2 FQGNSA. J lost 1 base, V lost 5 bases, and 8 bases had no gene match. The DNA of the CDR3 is TGTGCCAGCAGCCGGAAGGGGCGGGAGGGCCAAGAGACCCAGTACTTC. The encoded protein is CASSRKGREGQETQYF.

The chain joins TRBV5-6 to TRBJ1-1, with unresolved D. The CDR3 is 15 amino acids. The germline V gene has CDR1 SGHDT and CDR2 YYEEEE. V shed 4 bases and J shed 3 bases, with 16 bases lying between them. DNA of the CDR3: TGTGCCAGCAGCAGGGCCAGCATCTTGGACACTGAAGCTTTCTTT. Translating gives CASSRASILDTEAFF.

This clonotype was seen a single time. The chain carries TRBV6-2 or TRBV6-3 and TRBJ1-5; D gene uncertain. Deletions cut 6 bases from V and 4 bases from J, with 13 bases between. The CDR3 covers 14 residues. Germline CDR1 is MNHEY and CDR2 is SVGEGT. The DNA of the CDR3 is TGTGCCAGCAGCAAACTGCTATCAAATCAGCCCCAGCATTTT. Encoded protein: CASSKLLSNQPQHF.

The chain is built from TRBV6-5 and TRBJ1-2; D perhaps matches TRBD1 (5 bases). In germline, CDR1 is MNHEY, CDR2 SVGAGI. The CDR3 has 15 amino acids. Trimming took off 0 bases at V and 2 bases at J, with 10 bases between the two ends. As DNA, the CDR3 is TGTGCCAGCAGTTACTCGGCAGGGCTCAACTATGGCTACACCTTC. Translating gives CASSYSAGLNYGYTF.